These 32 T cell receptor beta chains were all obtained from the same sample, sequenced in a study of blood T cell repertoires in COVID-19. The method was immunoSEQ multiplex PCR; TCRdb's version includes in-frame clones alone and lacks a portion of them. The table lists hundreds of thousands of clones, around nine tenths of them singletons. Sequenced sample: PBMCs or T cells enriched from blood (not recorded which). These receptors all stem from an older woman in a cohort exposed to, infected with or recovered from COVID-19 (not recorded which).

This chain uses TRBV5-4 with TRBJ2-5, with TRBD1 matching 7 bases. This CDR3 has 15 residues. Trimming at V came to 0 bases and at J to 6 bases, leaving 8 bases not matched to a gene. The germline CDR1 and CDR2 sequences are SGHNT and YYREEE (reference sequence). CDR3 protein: CASSLGLTGEKTQYF. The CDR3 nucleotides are TGTGCCAGCAGCTTGGGACTAACAGGGGAAAAGACCCAGTACTTC.

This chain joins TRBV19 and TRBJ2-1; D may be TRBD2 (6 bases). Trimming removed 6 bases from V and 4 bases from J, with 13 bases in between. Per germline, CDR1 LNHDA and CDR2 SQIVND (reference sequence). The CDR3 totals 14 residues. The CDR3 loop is CASRRDSPYNEQFF. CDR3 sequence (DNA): TGTGCCAGTAGACGGGACTCCCCGTACAATGAGCAGTTCTTC.

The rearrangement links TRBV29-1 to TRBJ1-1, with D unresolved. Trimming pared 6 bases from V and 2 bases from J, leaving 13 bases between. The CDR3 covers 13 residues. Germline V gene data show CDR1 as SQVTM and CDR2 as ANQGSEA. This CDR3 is CSVRGRTNTEAFF. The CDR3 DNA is TGCAGCGTACGAGGACGGACTAACACTGAAGCTTTCTTT. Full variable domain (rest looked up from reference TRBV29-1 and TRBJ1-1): SAVISQKPSRDICQRGTSLTIQCQVDSQVTMMFWYRQQPGQSLTLIATANQGSEATYESGFVIDKFPISRPNLTFSTLTVSNMSPEDSSIYLCSVRGRTNTEAFFGQGTRLTVV.

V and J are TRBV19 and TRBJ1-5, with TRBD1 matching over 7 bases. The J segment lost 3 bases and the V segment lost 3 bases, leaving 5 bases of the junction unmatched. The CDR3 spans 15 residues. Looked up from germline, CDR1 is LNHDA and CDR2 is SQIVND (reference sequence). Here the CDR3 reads CASSISGTVNQPQHF. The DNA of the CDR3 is TGTGCCAGTAGTATCTCAGGGACAGTCAATCAGCCCCAGCATTTT.

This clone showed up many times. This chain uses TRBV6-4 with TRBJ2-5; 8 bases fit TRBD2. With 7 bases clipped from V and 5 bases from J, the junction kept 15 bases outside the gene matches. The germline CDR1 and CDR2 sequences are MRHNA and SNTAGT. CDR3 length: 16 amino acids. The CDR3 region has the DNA TGTGCCAGCATTCTGGGTCCGGGAGGGTGGAGGGAGACCCAGTACTTC. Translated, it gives CASILGPGGWRETQYF.

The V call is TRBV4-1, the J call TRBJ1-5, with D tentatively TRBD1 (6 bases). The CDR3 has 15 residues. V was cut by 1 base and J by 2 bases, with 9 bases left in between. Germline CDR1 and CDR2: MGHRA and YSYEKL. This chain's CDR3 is CASSQGGGGNQPQHF. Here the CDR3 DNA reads TGCGCCAGCAGCCAAGGAGGGGGGGGCAATCAGCCCCAGCATTTT.

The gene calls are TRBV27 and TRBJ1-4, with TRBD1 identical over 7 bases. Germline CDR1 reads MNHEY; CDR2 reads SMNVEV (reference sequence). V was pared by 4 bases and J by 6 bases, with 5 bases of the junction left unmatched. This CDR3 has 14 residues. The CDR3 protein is CASSSGTVYEKLFF. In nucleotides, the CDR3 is TGTGCCAGCAGTTCTGGGACAGTTTATGAAAAACTGTTTTTT.

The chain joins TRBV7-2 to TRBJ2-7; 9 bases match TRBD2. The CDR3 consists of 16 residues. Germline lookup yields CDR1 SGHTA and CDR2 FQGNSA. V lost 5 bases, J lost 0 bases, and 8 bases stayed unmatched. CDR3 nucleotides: TGTGCCAGCAGCACCCTAGCGGGGTGGAGCTCCTACGAGCAGTACTTC. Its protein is CASSTLAGWSSYEQYF. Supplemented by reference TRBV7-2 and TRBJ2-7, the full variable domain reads GAGVSQSPSNKVTEKGKDVELRCDPISGHTALYWYRQSLGQGLEFLIYFQGNSAPDKSGLPSDRFSAERTGGSVSTLTIQRTQQEDSAVYLCASSTLAGWSSYEQYFGPGTRLTVT.

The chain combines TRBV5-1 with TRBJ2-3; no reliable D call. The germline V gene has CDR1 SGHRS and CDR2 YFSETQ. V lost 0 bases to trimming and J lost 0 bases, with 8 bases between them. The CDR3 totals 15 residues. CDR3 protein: CASSLGSTSTDTQYF. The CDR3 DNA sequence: TGCGCCAGCAGCTTGGGCTCCACAAGCACAGATACGCAGTATTTT.

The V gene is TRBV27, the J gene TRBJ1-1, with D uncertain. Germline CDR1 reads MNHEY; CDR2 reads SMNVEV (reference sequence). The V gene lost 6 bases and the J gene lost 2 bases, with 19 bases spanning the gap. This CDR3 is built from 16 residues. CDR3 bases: TGTGCCAGCAGCAAAACCGGTACGCCTGCTAACACTGAAGCTTTCTTT. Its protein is CASSKTGTPANTEAFF.

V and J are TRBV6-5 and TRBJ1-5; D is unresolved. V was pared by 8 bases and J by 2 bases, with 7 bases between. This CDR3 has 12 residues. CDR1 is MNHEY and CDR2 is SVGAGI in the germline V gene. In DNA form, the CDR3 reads TGTGCCAGCGTCGGTCGCAATCAGCCCCAGCATTTT. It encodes CASVGRNQPQHF.

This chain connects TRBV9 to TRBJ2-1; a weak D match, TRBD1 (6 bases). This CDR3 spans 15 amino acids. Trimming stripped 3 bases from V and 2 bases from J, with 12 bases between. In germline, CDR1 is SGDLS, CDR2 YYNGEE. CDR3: CASSARGTPYNEQFF. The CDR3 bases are TGTGCCAGCAGCGCCCGTGGGACACCCTACAATGAGCAGTTCTTC.

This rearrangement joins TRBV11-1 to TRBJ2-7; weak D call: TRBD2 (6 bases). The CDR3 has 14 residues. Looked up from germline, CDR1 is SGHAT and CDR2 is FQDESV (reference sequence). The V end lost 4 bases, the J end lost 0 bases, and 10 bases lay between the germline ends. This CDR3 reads CASSSDYVSYEQYF. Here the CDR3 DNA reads TGTGCCAGCAGCTCGGACTACGTCTCCTACGAGCAGTACTTC.

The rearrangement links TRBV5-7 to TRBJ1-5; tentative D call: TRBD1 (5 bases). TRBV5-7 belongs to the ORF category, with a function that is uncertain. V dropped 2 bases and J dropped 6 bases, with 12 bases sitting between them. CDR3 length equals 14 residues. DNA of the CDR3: TGTGCCAGCAGCTTAACAGGACCTGCTCAGCCCCAGCATTTT. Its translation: CASSLTGPAQPQHF.

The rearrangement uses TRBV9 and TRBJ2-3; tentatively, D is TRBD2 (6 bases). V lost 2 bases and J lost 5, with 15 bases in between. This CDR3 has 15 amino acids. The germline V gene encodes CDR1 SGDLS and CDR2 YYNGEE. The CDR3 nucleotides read TGTGCCAGCAGCGTTCGGGACTCGGGTGGAGATACGCAGTATTTT. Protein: CASSVRDSGGDTQYF.

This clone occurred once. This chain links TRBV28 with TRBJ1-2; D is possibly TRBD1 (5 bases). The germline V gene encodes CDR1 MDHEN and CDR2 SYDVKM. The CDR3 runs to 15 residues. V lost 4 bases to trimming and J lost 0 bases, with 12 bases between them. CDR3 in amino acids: CASSSPTVSNYGYTF. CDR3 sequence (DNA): TGTGCCAGCAGTTCCCCGACAGTGTCTAACTATGGCTACACCTTC.

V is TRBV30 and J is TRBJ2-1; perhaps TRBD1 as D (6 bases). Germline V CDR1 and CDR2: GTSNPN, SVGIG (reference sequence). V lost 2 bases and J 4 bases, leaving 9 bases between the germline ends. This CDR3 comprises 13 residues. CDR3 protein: CAWSSGTYNEQFF. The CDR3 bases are TGTGCCTGGAGTTCTGGGACATACAATGAGCAGTTCTTC.

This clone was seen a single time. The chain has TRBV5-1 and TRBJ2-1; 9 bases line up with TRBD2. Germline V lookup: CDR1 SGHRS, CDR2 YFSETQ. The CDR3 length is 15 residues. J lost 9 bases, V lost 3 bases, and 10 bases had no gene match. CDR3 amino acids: CASSWIAGEGGEQFF. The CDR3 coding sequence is TGCGCCAGCAGCTGGATAGCGGGAGAAGGCGGTGAGCAGTTCTTC.

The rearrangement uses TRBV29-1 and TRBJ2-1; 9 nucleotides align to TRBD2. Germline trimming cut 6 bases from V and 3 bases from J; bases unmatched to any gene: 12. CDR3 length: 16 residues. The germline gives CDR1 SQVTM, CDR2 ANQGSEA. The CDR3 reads CSVEVGREGLYNEQFF. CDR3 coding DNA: TGCAGCGTCGAGGTAGGGCGGGAGGGCCTCTACAATGAGCAGTTCTTC.

The chain's CDR3 is CASSQWRGTDTQYF. The CDR3 bases are TGTGCCAGCAGCCAATGGAGGGGCACAGATACGCAGTATTTT. The chain employs TRBV16 and TRBJ2-3, with D possibly TRBD2 on 6 matching bases. The germline CDR1 and CDR2 sequences are KGHSY and FQNENV. V gave up 1 base and J gave up 1 base, with 6 bases separating them. CDR3 size: 14 residues.

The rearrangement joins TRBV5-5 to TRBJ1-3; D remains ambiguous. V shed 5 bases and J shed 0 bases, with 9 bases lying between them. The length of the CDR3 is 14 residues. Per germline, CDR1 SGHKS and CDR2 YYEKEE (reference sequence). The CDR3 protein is CASSSGNSGNTIYF. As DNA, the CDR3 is TGTGCCAGCAGTTCGGGGAACTCTGGAAACACCATATATTTT.

The CDR3 nucleotides are TGTGCCAGCAGCTGGCGGGGGGGACTATGGGGCCTAGAGCAGTTCTTC. It specifies CASSWRGGLWGLEQFF. The J gene is TRBJ2-1, the V gene TRBV5-4, with 9 bases lining up with TRBD2. From germline, CDR1 is SGHNT and CDR2 YYREEE (reference sequence). With 3 bases clipped from V and 10 bases from J, the junction kept 14 bases outside the gene matches. The CDR3 covers 16 residues.

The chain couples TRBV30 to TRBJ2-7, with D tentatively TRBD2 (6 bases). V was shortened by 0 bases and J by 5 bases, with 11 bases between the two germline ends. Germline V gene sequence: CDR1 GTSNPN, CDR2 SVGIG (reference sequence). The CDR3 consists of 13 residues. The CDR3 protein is CAWSVGGGNEQYF. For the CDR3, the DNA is TGTGCCTGGAGTGTAGGAGGAGGGAACGAGCAGTACTTC. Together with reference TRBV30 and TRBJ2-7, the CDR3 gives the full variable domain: SQTIHQWPATLVQPVGSPLSLECTVEGTSNPNLYWYRQAAGRGLQLLFYSVGIGQISSEVPQNLSASRPQDRQFILSSKKLLLSDSGFYLCAWSVGGGNEQYFGPGTRLTVT.

In DNA, the CDR3 is TGCGCCAGCAGCCAAGACCCCAGGGGTACGGACTATGGCTACACCTTC. It specifies CASSQDPRGTDYGYTF. The chain is built from TRBV4-1 and TRBJ1-2, with a possible D match to TRBD1 (6 bases). V was clipped by 0 bases and J by 3 bases, with 14 bases between them. The CDR3 totals 16 residues. Germline CDR1 and CDR2: MGHRA and YSYEKL.

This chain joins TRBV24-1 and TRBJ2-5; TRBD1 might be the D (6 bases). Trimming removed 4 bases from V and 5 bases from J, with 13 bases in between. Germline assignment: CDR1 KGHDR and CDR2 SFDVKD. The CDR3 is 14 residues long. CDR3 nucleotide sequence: TGTGCCACCAGTGACCCACAGGGCTGGGAGACCCAGTACTTC. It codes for CATSDPQGWETQYF.

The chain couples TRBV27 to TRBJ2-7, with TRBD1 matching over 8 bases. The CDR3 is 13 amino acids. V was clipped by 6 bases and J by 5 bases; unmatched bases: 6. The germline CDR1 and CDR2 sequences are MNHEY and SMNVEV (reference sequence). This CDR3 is CASSPTGVHEQYF. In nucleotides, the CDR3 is TGTGCCAGCAGCCCGACAGGGGTCCACGAGCAGTACTTC.

Here the CDR3 reads CASSVRGRGQPQHF. CDR3 coding DNA: TGTGCCAGCAGTGTTCGGGGTCGCGGTCAGCCCCAGCATTTT. The V gene is TRBV2, the J gene TRBJ1-5; D not certain. Trimming left V 4 bases short and J 6 bases short, with 13 bases between. Per germline, CDR1 SNHLY and CDR2 FYNNEI. This CDR3 has 14 amino acids.

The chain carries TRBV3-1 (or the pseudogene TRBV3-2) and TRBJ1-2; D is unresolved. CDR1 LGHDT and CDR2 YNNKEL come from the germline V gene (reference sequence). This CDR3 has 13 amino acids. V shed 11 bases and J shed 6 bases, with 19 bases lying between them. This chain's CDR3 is CAAQDRSRDGYTF. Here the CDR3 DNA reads TGTGCCGCTCAAGATCGTAGCCGGGATGGCTACACCTTC.

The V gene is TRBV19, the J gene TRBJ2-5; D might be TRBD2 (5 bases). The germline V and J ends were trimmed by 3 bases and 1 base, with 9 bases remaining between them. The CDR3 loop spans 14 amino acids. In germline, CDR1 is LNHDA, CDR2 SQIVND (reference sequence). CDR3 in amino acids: CASSIGLSQETQYF. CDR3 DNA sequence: TGTGCCAGTAGTATCGGACTCTCCCAAGAGACCCAGTACTTC.

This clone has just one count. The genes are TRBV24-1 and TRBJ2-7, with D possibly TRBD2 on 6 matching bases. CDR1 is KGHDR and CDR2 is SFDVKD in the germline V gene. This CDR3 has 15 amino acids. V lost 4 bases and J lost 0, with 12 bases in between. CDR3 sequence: CATSDFRGDSYEQYF. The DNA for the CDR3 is TGTGCCACCAGTGACTTCCGCGGGGACTCCTACGAGCAGTACTTC.

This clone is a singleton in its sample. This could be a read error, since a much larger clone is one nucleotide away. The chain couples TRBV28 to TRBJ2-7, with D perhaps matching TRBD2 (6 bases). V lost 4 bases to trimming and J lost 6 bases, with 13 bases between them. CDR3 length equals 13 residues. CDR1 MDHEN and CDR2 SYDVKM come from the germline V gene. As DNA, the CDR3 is TGTGCCAGCAGTTGGGGGGTGGGGTGCGAGCAGTACTTC. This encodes CASSWGVGCEQYF.

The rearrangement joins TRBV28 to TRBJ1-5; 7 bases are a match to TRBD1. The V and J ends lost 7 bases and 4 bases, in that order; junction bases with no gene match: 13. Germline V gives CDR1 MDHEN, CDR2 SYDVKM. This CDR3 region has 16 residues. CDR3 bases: TGTGCCAGCACCGAGGGACAGCCCTTGGGGAATCAGCCCCAGCATTTT. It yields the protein CASTEGQPLGNQPQHF.